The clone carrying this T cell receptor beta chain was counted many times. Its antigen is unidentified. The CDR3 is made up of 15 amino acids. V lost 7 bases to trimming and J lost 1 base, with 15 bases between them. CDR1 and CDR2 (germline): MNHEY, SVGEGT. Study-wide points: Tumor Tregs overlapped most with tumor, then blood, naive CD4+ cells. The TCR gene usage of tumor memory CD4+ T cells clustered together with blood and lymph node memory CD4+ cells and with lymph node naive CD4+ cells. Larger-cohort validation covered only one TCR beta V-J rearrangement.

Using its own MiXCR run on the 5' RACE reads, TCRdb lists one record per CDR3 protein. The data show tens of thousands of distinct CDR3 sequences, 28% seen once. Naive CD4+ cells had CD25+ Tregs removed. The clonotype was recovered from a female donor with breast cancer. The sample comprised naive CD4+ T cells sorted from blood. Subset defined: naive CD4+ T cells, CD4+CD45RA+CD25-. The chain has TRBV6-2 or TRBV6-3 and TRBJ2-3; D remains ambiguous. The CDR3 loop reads CASTRTAWGTDTQYF. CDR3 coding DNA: TGTGCCAGCACCAGGACGGCTTGGGGCACAGATACGCAGTATTTT.